A selection of T cell receptor beta chains follows, all from one sample in a study of shared clonotypes between healthy human individuals. Assay used: immunoSEQ multiplex PCR; TCRdb lists only in-frame clones, some missing. The repertoire holds a few hundred thousand clones, approximately 97% seen once, with 0.045% to 0.06% in the top ten. The sequenced material came from naive CD4+ T cells sorted from blood. The origin of the receptors is a woman aged 25 to 39 in good health. Both conserved end residues are part of each CDR3. The D gene is left open where the match is weak. Clone size is not always given. Where it is, it says once, few, many or a class for expanded clones.

cdr3_aa: CASSAALAGPTDTQYF
cdr3_nt: TGTGCCAGCAGCGCCGCGTTAGCGGGGCCCACAGATACGCAGTATTTT
d_call: TRBD2
v_call: TRBV11-2
j_call: TRBJ2-3
clone_size: NA

cdr3_aa: CASSGQGSMNTEAFF
cdr3_nt: TGTGCCAGCAGTGGGCAGGGGTCGATGAACACTGAAGCTTTCTTT
d_call: NA
v_call: TRBV2
j_call: TRBJ1-1
clone_size: NA

cdr3_aa: CASSPDPQKAKNIQYF
cdr3_nt: TGTGCCAGCAGCCCCGACCCGCAGAAAGCCAAAAACATTCAGTACTTC
d_call: NA
v_call: TRBV5-4
j_call: TRBJ2-4
clone_size: NA

cdr3_aa: CASSPGTGAIGYTF
cdr3_nt: TGCGCCAGCAGCCCCGGGACAGGGGCGATTGGCTACACCTTC
d_call: TRBD1
v_call: TRBV5-1
j_call: TRBJ1-2
clone_size: NA

cdr3_aa: CASSRSGSITYEQYF
cdr3_nt: TGTGCCAGTAGTCGATCCGGGAGCATCACTTACGAGCAGTACTTC
d_call: NA
v_call: TRBV19
j_call: TRBJ2-7
clone_size: NA

cdr3_aa: CASSQDSRRLAGSSYNEQFF
cdr3_nt: TGCGCCAGCAGCCAAGATAGCCGCCGACTAGCGGGAAGCTCCTACAATGAGCAGTTCTTC
d_call: TRBD2
v_call: TRBV4-1
j_call: TRBJ2-1
clone_size: NA

cdr3_aa: CSVRPTGSTEAFF
cdr3_nt: TGCAGCGTTCGACCTACTGGGTCGACTGAAGCTTTCTTT
d_call: NA
v_call: TRBV29-1
j_call: TRBJ1-1
clone_size: NA

cdr3_aa: CASSFLVGGNYGKLFF
cdr3_nt: TGTGCCAGTAGTTTCCTGGTCGGAGGCAACTACGGAAAACTGTTTTTT
d_call: NA
v_call: TRBV19
j_call: TRBJ1-4
clone_size: NA

cdr3_aa: CASSVDRENTEAFF
cdr3_nt: TGTGCCAGTAGTGTGGACAGGGAGAACACTGAAGCTTTCTTT
d_call: TRBD1
v_call: TRBV19
j_call: TRBJ1-1
clone_size: NA

cdr3_aa: CASSLKRWGSSYEQYF
cdr3_nt: TGTGCCAGCAGCCTCAAGAGGTGGGGATCCTCCTACGAGCAGTACTTC
d_call: NA
v_call: TRBV7-8
j_call: TRBJ2-7
clone_size: NA

cdr3_aa: CASITDGGNAYNEQFF
cdr3_nt: TGTGCCAGCATTACGGATGGGGGAAATGCCTACAATGAGCAGTTCTTC
d_call: NA
v_call: TRBV5-6
j_call: TRBJ2-1
clone_size: once

cdr3_aa: CASSPVGEGSYEQYF
cdr3_nt: TGCGCCAGCAGCCCCGTTGGGGAAGGCTCCTACGAGCAGTACTTC
d_call: NA
v_call: TRBV5-1
j_call: TRBJ2-7
clone_size: NA

cdr3_aa: CASMWTSTTDTQYF
cdr3_nt: TGTGCCAGCATGTGGACTAGTACCACAGATACGCAGTATTTT
d_call: TRBD2
v_call: TRBV27
j_call: TRBJ2-3
clone_size: NA

cdr3_aa: CASSIAEILAGVYNEQFF
cdr3_nt: TGTGCCAGTAGTATAGCGGAAATACTAGCGGGGGTATACAATGAGCAGTTCTTC
d_call: TRBD2
v_call: TRBV19
j_call: TRBJ2-1
clone_size: NA

cdr3_aa: CASSRTGQGAVEQYF
cdr3_nt: TGTGCCAGCAGCCGTACGGGACAGGGGGCGGTGGAGCAGTACTTC
d_call: TRBD1
v_call: TRBV7-7
j_call: TRBJ2-5
clone_size: NA